This passage covers 10 T cell receptor beta chains from one sample sequenced in a study of T cells after posttransplantation cyclophosphamide. The data were produced by immunoSEQ multiplex PCR, yet TCRdb's version contains in-frame clones alone and is incomplete. The sample carries around 4,900 clones, approximately 80% recorded once. Control samples came 1 year after myeloablative marrow transplants with methotrexate plus calcineurin inhibitor. This specimen consisted of PBMCs, obtained after an allogeneic stem cell transplant with a calcineurin inhibitor and methotrexate. The receptors shown here come from a male patient aged 40 to 55 who received an allogeneic stem cell transplant from an unrelated donor, was CMV-positive, and had chronic GVHD only. The graft donor may have given rise to some T cells.

The chain links TRBV9 to TRBJ2-2; a possible D gene is TRBD1 (6 bases). There are 13 residues in the CDR3. V was shortened by 4 bases and J by 7 bases, with 11 bases between the two germline ends. Germline V gene sequence: CDR1 SGDLS, CDR2 YYNGEE. CDR3 sequence (DNA): TGTGCCAGCAGCCCGAGGGGGAGCGGGGAGCTGTTTTTT. Protein sequence: CASSPRGSGELFF. The variable domain in full, completed from reference TRBV9 and TRBJ2-2, reads DSGVTQTPKHLITATGQRVTLRCSPRSGDLSVYWYQQSLDQGLQFLIQYYNGEERAKGNILERFSAQQFPDLHSELNLSSLELGDSALYFCASSPRGSGELFFGEGSRLTVL.

V gene TRBV5-1 combines with J gene TRBJ2-7; 10 nucleotides align to TRBD2. CDR3 size: 17 residues. Germline loops: CDR1 SGHRS, CDR2 YFSETQ. The J segment lost 5 bases and the V segment lost 0 bases, leaving 11 bases of the junction unmatched. CDR3 sequence (DNA): TGCGCCAGCAGCTTGGTCCCTTCACTAGCGGGATCGGACGAGCAGTACTTC. Protein sequence: CASSLVPSLAGSDEQYF.

The chain links TRBV5-1 to TRBJ2-7, with TRBD1 matching over 8 bases. This CDR3 region has 13 residues. Germline V gene data show CDR1 as SGHRS and CDR2 as YFSETQ. V was clipped by 0 bases and J by 5 bases; unmatched bases: 1. The DNA of the CDR3 is TGCGCCAGCAGCTTGGACAGGGGGGACGAGCAGTACTTC. It yields the protein CASSLDRGDEQYF.

The chain uses TRBV19 and TRBJ2-7, with 8 bases fitting TRBD1. Losses at the gene ends were 7 bases for V and 5 bases for J; bases not matched to a gene: 13. The CDR3 loop spans 15 amino acids. Germline V lookup: CDR1 LNHDA, CDR2 SQIVND (reference sequence). In DNA form, the CDR3 reads TGTGCCAGTACCCGAGGGCGGACAGGGTCCCACGAGCAGTACTTC. It is translated as CASTRGRTGSHEQYF.

The CDR3 DNA reads as TGTGCCAGCAGTTTAGATGGGAGGGGGGAGACCCAGTACTTC. Amino acids: CASSLDGRGETQYF. The rearrangement joins TRBV27 to TRBJ2-5; TRBD2 might be the D (7 bases). The germline V gene has CDR1 MNHEY and CDR2 SMNVEV (reference sequence). The CDR3 is made up of 14 amino acids. V dropped 2 bases and J dropped 5 bases, with 12 bases sitting between them.

This chain uses TRBV5-6 with TRBJ2-3; the match to TRBD2 covers 9 bases. This CDR3 region has 15 residues. Trimming took 1 base from V and 1 from J; bases not matched to a gene: 1. CDR1 is SGHDT and CDR2 is YYEEEE in the germline V gene. The CDR3 region is CASSLRTSGTDTQYF. Written as DNA, the CDR3 is TGTGCCAGCAGCTTGCGGACTAGCGGCACAGATACGCAGTATTTT. Full variable domain (missing parts from reference TRBV5-6 and TRBJ2-3): DAGVTQSPTHLIKTRGQQVTLRCSPKSGHDTVSWYQQALGQGPQFIFQYYEEEERQRGNFPDRFSGHQFPNYSSELNVNALLLGDSALYLCASSLRTSGTDTQYFGPGTRLTVL.

The chain joins TRBV7-2 to TRBJ2-7; unclear D gene. Germline V gives CDR1 SGHTA, CDR2 FQGNSA. The CDR3 is 14 amino acids. V shed 5 bases and J shed 0 bases, with 11 bases lying between them. The CDR3 DNA reads TGTGCCAGCAGCATAGGAACGGGCTCCTACGAGCAGTACTTC. Translated, it gives CASSIGTGSYEQYF.

This clone was picked up one time. V usage is TRBV18 and J usage is TRBJ2-7, with D unresolved. Germline-derived CDR1 and CDR2 are KGHSH and LQKENI. This CDR3 region has 12 residues. V was cut by 3 bases and J by 2 bases, with 5 bases left in between. The CDR3 nucleotides read TGTGCCAGCTCACCTCAAACCTACGAGCAGTACTTC. It is translated as CASSPQTYEQYF.

The chain employs TRBV20-1 and TRBJ2-3; the D is unclear. Germline loops: CDR1 DFQATT, CDR2 SNEGSKA (reference sequence). The CDR3 contains 11 residues. For the CDR3, the DNA is TGCAGCTATAAGCGCACAGATACGCAGTATTTT. Encoded protein: CSYKRTDTQYF.

This clone has only one observation. The rearrangement joins TRBV7-6 to TRBJ2-5; TRBD2 aligns across 10 bases. The CDR3 totals 14 residues. CDR1 SGHVS and CDR2 FNYEAQ come from the germline V gene. V trimming: 9 bases; J trimming: 3 bases; junction bases outside the gene matches: 7. CDR3 bases: TGTGCCAGTTTACCGGGACTAGCGAAAGAGACCCAGTACTTC. This sequence encodes CASLPGLAKETQYF.